The sequence of this TCR beta chain was determined in a study of cytomegalovirus exposure and HLA in healthy donors. Study-wide results and caveats: An analysis that was carried out later associated 16,000 or so TCR beta sequences with HLA alleles at 0.05 false discovery rate. Altogether, 164 TCR beta chains were recorded as cytomegalovirus-associated.

The CDR3 is 12 residues long. Germline lookup yields CDR1 SNHLY and CDR2 FYNNEI. With 6 bases clipped from V and 5 bases from J, the junction kept 2 bases outside the gene matches. Amplification used 60 Vbeta primers and 13 Jbeta primers. Libraries were prepared by immunoSEQ multiplex PCR; TCRdb keeps only in-frame clonotypes and omits some of them. Of fewer than 150,000 clones in the sample, 74% were seen once. In regard to this clone: The antigen remains unidentified.

The source material was PBMCs. The receptor was derived from a woman aged 45-65 years in good health and CMV-seropositive. The V and J genes are TRBV2 and TRBJ2-7, with TRBD1 matching over 9 bases. CDR3 loop: CASRDRGDEQYF. The CDR3 bases are TGTGCCAGCAGGGACAGGGGCGACGAGCAGTACTTC.